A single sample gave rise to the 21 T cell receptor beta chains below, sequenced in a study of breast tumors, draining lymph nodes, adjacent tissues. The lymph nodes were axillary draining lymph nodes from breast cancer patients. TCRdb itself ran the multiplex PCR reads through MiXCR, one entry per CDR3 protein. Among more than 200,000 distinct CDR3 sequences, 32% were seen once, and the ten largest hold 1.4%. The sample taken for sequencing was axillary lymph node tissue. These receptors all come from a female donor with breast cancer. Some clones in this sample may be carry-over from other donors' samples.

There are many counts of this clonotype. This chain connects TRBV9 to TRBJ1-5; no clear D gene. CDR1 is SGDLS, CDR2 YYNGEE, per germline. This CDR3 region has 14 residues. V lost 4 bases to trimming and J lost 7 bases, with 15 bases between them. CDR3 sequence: CASSPGTGWQPQHF. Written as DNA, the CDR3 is TGTGCCAGCAGCCCCGGCACGGGGTGGCAGCCCCAGCATTTT.

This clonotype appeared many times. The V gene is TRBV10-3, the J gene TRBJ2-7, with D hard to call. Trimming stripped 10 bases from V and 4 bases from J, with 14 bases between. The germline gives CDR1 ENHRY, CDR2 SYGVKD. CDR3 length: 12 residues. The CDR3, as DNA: TGTGCCACTCGGGTACCTCCGTACGAGCAGTACTTC. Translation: CATRVPPYEQYF.

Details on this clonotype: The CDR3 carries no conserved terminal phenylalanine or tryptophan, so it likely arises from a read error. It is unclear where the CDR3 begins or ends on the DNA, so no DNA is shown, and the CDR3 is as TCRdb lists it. The CDR3 spells CASSYPKRNR. The rearrangement joins TRBV6-5 to TRBJ1-1; the DNA was not used to check the table's D call, TRBD1. The CDR3 is 10 amino acids long, termini counted. The V gene's germline CDR1 is MNHEY and CDR2 SVGAGI.

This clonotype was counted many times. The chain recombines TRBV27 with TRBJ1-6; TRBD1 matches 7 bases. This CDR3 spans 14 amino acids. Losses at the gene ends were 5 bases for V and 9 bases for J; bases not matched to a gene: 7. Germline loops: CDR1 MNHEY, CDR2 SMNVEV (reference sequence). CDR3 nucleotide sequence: TGTGCCAGCAGTCTCCGACAGGGTAGTTCACCCCTCCACTTT. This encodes CASSLRQGSSPLHF.

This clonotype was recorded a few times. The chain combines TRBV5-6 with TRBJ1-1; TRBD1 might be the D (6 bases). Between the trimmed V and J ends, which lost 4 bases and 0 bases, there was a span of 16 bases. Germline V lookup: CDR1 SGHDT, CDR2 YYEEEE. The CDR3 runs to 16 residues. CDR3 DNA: TGTGCCAGCAGCCGGAAGGGGGGCGAGTTGAACACTGAAGCTTTCTTT. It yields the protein CASSRKGGELNTEAFF.

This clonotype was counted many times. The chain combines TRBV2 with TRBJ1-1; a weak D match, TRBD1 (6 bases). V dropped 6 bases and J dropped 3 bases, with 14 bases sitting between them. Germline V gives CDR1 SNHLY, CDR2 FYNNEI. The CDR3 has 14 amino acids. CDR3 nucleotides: TGTGCCAGCAGCCGAGGGGGATGGGACACTGAAGCTTTCTTT. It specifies CASSRGGWDTEAFF.

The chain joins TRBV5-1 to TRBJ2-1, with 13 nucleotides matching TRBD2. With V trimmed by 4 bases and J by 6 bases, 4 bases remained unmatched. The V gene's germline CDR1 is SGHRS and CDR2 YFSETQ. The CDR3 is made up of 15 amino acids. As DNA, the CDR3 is TGCGCCAGCAGCCCAGGACTAGCGGGAGCCAATGAGCAGTTCTTC. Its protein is CASSPGLAGANEQFF. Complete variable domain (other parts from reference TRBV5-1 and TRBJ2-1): KAGVTQTPRYLIKTRGQQVTLSCSPISGHRSVSWYQQTPGQGLQFLFEYFSETQRNKGNFPGRFSGRQFSNSRSEMNVSTLELGDSALYLCASSPGLAGANEQFFGPGTRLTVL.

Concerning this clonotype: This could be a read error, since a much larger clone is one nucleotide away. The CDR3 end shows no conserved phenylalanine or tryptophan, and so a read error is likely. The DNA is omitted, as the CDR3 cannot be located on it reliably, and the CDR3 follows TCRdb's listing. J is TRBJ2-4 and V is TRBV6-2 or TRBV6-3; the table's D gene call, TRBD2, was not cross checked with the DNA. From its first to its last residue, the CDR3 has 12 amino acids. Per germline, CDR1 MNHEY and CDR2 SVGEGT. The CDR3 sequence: CATSREGLVRYL.

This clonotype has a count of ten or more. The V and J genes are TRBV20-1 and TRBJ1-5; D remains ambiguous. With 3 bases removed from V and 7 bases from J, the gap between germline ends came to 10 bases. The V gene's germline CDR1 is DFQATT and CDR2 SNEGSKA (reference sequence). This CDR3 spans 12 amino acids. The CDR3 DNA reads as TGCAGTGCTAGTGAGACTGGCCAGCCCCAGCATTTT. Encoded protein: CSASETGQPQHF.

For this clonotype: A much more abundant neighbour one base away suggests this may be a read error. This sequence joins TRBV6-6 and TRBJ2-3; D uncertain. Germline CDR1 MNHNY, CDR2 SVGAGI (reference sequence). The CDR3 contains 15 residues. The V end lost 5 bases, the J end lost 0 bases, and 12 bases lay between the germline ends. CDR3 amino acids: CASSHVSRSTDTQYF. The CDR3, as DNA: TGTGCCAGCAGTCACGTTTCGCGGAGCACAGATACGCAGTATTTT.

CDR3 region: CASRVGQGSNSPLHF. The DNA for the CDR3 is TGTGCCAGTAGGGTGGGACAGGGATCGAATTCACCCCTCCACTTT. The chain joins TRBV19 to TRBJ1-6; 9 nucleotides align to TRBD1. Germline CDR1 and CDR2: LNHDA and SQIVND (reference sequence). The ends lost 6 bases at V and 7 bases at J; junction bases unmatched: 7. This CDR3 is 15 amino acids long.

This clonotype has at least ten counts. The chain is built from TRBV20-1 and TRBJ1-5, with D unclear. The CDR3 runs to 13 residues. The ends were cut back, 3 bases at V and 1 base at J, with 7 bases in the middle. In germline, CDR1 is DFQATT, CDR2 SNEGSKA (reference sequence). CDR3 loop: CSASLGSNQPQHF. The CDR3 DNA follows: TGCAGTGCTAGCTTGGGGAGCAATCAGCCCCAGCATTTT.

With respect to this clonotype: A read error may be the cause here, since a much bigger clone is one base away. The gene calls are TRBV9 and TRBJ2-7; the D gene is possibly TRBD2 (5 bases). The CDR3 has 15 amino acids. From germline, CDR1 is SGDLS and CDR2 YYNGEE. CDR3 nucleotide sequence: TGTGCCAGCTCACCAAGCGGTCGCGCTGCCTACGAGCCGTACTTC. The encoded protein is CASSPSGRAAYEPYF.

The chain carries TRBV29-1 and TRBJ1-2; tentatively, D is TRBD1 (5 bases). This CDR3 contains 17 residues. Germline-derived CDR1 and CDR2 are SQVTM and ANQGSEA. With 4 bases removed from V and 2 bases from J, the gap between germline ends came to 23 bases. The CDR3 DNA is TGCAGCGTTGTCCCATACCTTACCGAACAGGAGAACTATGGCTACACCTTC. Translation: CSVVPYLTEQENYGYTF.

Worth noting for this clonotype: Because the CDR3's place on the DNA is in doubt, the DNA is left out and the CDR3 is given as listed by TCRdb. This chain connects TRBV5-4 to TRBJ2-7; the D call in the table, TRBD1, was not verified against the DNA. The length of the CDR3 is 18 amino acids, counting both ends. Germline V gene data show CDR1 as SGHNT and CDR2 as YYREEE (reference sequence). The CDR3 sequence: CASSFYICSAHRDYEQYF.

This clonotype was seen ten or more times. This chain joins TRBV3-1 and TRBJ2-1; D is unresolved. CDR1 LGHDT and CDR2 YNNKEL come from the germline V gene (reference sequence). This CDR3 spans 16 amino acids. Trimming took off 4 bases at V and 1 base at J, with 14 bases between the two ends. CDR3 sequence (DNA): TGTGCCAGCAGCCCCTCAAGCCATTATTCCTACAATGAGCAGTTCTTC. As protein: CASSPSSHYSYNEQFF.

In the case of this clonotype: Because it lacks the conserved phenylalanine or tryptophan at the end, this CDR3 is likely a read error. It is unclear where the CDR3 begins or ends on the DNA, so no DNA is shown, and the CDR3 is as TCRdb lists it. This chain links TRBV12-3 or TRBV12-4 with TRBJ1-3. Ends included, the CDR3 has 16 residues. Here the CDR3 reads CASSPPQRSSGNTIYV.

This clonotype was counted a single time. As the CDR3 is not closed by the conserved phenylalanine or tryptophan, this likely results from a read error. Written as DNA, the CDR3 is TGTGCCAGCAGTATTCGACAGGGGGATTCACCCCTCCACTAT. Translating it yields CASSIRQGDSPLHY. The chain uses TRBV2 and TRBJ1-6; 9 nucleotides line up with TRBD1. Germline CDR1 and CDR2: SNHLY and FYNNEI. This CDR3 has 14 residues. J lost 8 bases, V lost 5 bases, and 4 bases had no gene match.

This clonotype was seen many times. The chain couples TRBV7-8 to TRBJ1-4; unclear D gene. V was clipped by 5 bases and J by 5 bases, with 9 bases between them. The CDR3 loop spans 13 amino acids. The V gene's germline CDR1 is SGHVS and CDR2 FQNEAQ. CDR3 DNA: TGTGCCAGCAGCATTTACAGAAATGAAAAACTGTTTTTT. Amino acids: CASSIYRNEKLFF.

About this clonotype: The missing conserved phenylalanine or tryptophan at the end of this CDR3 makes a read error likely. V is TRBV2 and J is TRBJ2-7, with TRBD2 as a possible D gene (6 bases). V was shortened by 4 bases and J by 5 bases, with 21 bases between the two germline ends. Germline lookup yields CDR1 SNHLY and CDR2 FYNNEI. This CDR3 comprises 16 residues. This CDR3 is CASSVGGGNIPHEQYL. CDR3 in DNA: TGTGCCAGCAGTGTCGGAGGCGGGAACATTCCCCACGAGCAGTACTTA.

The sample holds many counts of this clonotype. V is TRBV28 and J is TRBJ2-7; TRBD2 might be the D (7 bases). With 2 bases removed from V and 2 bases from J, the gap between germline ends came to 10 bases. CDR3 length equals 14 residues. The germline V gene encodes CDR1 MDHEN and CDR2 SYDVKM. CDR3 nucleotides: TGTGCCAGCAGTTTAGGCGGGGGCCCCTACGAGCAGTACTTC. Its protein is CASSLGGGPYEQYF.